This entry lists 2 T cell receptor beta chains sequenced from one sample in a study of OX40 agonist ivuxolimab in advanced cancers. Produced via immunoSEQ multiplex PCR; TCRdb's table is partial and in-frame only. The sample holds 40,000 to 60,000 clones, nearly 80% seen once. The specimen comprised CD4+ or CD8+ T cells sorted from blood, sampled in a trial of the OX40 agonist ivuxolimab. All receptors derive from an adult with an advanced solid tumor such as melanoma, head and neck, liver or kidney cancer.

The rearrangement links TRBV4-1 to TRBJ2-2; perhaps TRBD1 as D (5 bases). Germline V gene data show CDR1 as MGHRA and CDR2 as YSYEKL. This CDR3 spans 16 amino acids. Trimming cost V 5 bases and J 1 base, with 14 bases left between them. The chain's CDR3 is CASSKRGHMNTGELFF. The CDR3 DNA is TGCGCCAGCAGCAAAAGAGGACACATGAACACCGGGGAGCTGTTTTTT.

As DNA, the CDR3 is TGTGCCAGCAGTTACGGTCAGATGAACACTGAAGCTTTCTTT. Encoded protein: CASSYGQMNTEAFF. The chain recombines TRBV6-6 with TRBJ1-1, with D hard to call. V was clipped by 2 bases and J by 0 bases, with 7 bases between them. CDR3 length equals 14 residues. CDR1 MNHNY and CDR2 SVGAGI come from the germline V gene (reference sequence).